This TCR beta chain stems from a study of T cells in Graves' hyperthyroidism and ophthalmopathy. General study findings and limits: In blood, most of the thyroid clonotypes expanded above 0.001 were also present.

From RNA transcripts, TCR beta CDR3 regions were amplified. Primed by the HTBI set, a first-round RT-PCR was run on the TCR CDR3. TCRdb fed the multiplex PCR reads into MiXCR, producing one record per CDR3 protein. The sample has hundreds of thousands of distinct CDR3 sequences, approximately 25% seen once. This clonotype has more than one count but fewer than ten. The target antigen is unknown. The V gene's germline CDR1 is MDHEN and CDR2 SYDVKM. The ends lost 8 bases at V and 6 bases at J; junction bases unmatched: 4. CDR3 length equals 13 residues. On the basis of clinical symptoms, serum thyroxine and TRAb, thyroid ultrasound and orbital computed tomography, diagnoses were made.

The J gene is TRBJ2-1, the V gene TRBV28, with 10 positions matching TRBD1. The source is a man over 45 with Graves' hyperthyroidism. Source material: blood. The CDR3 sequence: CASGDRGTNEQFF. The CDR3 DNA reads TGTGCCAGCGGGGACAGGGGCACCAATGAGCAGTTCTTC.